The 5 T cell receptor beta chains reported below all come from one sample, sequenced in a study of cytomegalovirus exposure and HLA in healthy donors. In the PCR, 60 Vbeta and 13 Jbeta primers were used. Using immunoSEQ multiplex PCR, the repertoire was profiled, and TCRdb retains in-frame clones only, with some absent. This table holds approximately 110,000 clones, approximately 11% found once. Sequencing input: PBMCs. The receptors come from a man aged 40-49 years in good health and CMV-seropositive.

This clone was detected only a few times. The V gene is TRBV11-1, the J gene TRBJ2-6; a weak D match, TRBD1 (6 bases). V shed 4 bases and J shed 1 base, with 14 bases lying between them. The CDR3 is made up of 17 amino acids. CDR1 is SGHAT and CDR2 is FQDESV in the germline V gene (reference sequence). The CDR3 DNA sequence: TGTGCCAGCAGCTCCCGACAGGTTAGGTCTGGGGCCAACGTCCTGACTTTC. Translating gives CASSSRQVRSGANVLTF.

This clone was detected a few times. V gene TRBV30 combines with J gene TRBJ2-1; no firm D call. Per the germline V gene, CDR1 is GTSNPN and CDR2 is SVGIG (reference sequence). CDR3 length: 13 amino acids. V lost 2 bases, J lost 9 bases, and 14 bases lay in between. The CDR3, as DNA: TGTGCCTGGAGTCTCGCGGCGCGCGGTGAGCAGTTCTTC. As protein: CAWSLAARGEQFF.

This clone occurred once. V and J are TRBV5-1 and TRBJ2-1; TRBD2 might be the D (5 bases). Trimming pared 3 bases from V and 7 bases from J, leaving 11 bases between. This CDR3 region has 13 residues. From germline, CDR1 is SGHRS and CDR2 YFSETQ. The CDR3 sequence: CASSSGLSNEQFF. CDR3 bases: TGCGCCAGCAGCTCCGGACTTTCTAATGAGCAGTTCTTC. Full variable domain (remainder filled in from reference TRBV5-1 and TRBJ2-1): KAGVTQTPRYLIKTRGQQVTLSCSPISGHRSVSWYQQTPGQGLQFLFEYFSETQRNKGNFPGRFSGRQFSNSRSEMNVSTLELGDSALYLCASSSGLSNEQFFGPGTRLTVL.

This clone was found a few times. The chain has TRBV4-1 and TRBJ2-7; 10 bases are shared with TRBD1. V was pared by 4 bases and J by 5 bases, with 14 bases of the junction left unmatched. Germline loops: CDR1 MGHRA, CDR2 YSYEKL. This CDR3 region has 17 residues. CDR3: CASSPYSTGTGAHEQYF. The CDR3 coding sequence is TGCGCCAGCAGCCCCTACTCAACCGGGACAGGGGCGCACGAGCAGTACTTC.

This chain uses TRBV7-2 with TRBJ2-3; 7 bases match TRBD2. V lost 1 base and J lost 0; bases outside the gene matches: 4. Germline CDR1 reads SGHTA; CDR2 reads FQGNSA. The CDR3 has 16 residues. In nucleotides, the CDR3 is TGTGCCAGCAGCTTAGAGGCGGGAGCTAGCACAGATACGCAGTATTTT. This encodes CASSLEAGASTDTQYF.